The 20 T cell receptor beta chains reported below all come from one sample, sequenced in a study of resident and recirculating memory T cells in vitiligo. The table came from immunoSEQ multiplex PCR; TCRdb's copy has only in-frame clones and leaves some out. The sample contains 40,000 to 50,000 clones, around 90% of which appear only once. Sequencing used blood. The source is a male donor with vitiligo.

V is TRBV7-9 and J is TRBJ1-4, with a possible D match to TRBD1 (5 bases). The CDR3 has 15 amino acids. The V gene lost 2 bases and the J gene lost 8 bases, with 15 bases spanning the gap. The germline CDR1 and CDR2 sequences are SEHNR and FQNEAQ (reference sequence). CDR3 in DNA: TGTGCCAGCAGCTTATGGGGCAGGGCGGCGGAAAAACTGTTTTTT. This translates into CASSLWGRAAEKLFF.

V usage is TRBV11-2 and J usage is TRBJ2-5, with TRBD2 as a possible D gene (6 bases). The germline gives CDR1 SGHAT, CDR2 FQNNGV. The CDR3 runs to 16 residues. Trimming cost V 1 base and J 2 bases, with 14 bases left between them. The CDR3 spells CASSLVGDFGQETQYF. Here the CDR3 DNA reads TGTGCCAGCAGCTTAGTCGGGGACTTTGGGCAAGAGACCCAGTACTTC.

The J gene is TRBJ2-7, the V gene TRBV27; TRBD2 might be the D (7 bases). CDR1 and CDR2 from the germline V gene are MNHEY and SMNVEV (reference sequence). This CDR3 is built from 13 residues. V lost 5 bases and J lost 8, with 16 bases in between. The CDR3 DNA follows: TGTGCCAGCAGTCCGGGAGGTTGGGGGCAGCAGTACTTC. This codes for CASSPGGWGQQYF.

V gene TRBV19 combines with J gene TRBJ2-7, with a weak D call TRBD1 (5 bases). V dropped 4 bases and J dropped 9 bases, with 16 bases sitting between them. The CDR3 length is 13 residues. The V gene's germline CDR1 is LNHDA and CDR2 SQIVND (reference sequence). The CDR3 DNA reads as TGTGCCAGTAGTACAGGGTCGAACCTTGGGCAGTACTTC. Amino acids: CASSTGSNLGQYF.

This chain links TRBV10-3 with TRBJ2-7; D might be TRBD1 (6 bases). Per the germline V gene, CDR1 is ENHRY and CDR2 is SYGVKD. This CDR3 is built from 14 residues. Trimming stripped 3 bases from V and 4 bases from J, with 13 bases between. This CDR3 reads CAISEPRGAYEQYF. The CDR3 DNA reads as TGTGCCATCAGTGAACCCAGGGGAGCGTACGAGCAGTACTTC.

The chain joins TRBV11-1 to TRBJ1-3, with D possibly TRBD1 on 6 matching bases. The V and J ends lost 5 bases and 0 bases respectively, with 8 bases between them. The CDR3 consists of 14 residues. Germline CDR1 SGHAT, CDR2 FQDESV (reference sequence). The CDR3 region has the DNA TGTGCCAGCAGCGGGGGCCTCTCTGGAAACACCATATATTTT. This encodes CASSGGLSGNTIYF. The variable domain in full, completed from reference TRBV11-1 and TRBJ1-3, reads EAEVAQSPRYKITEKSQAVAFWCDPISGHATLYWYRQILGQGPELLVQFQDESVVDDSQLPKDRFSAERLKGVDSTLKIQPAELGDSAMYLCASSGGLSGNTIYFGEGSWLTVV.

The chain joins TRBV7-2 to TRBJ2-2; D gene ambiguous. Trimming cost V 2 bases and J 3 bases, with 7 bases left between them. Germline V lookup: CDR1 SGHTA, CDR2 FQGNSA. The CDR3 covers 14 residues. The CDR3, as DNA: TGTGCCAGCAGCTTATTTCGAGACACCGGGGAGCTGTTTTTT. This gives the protein CASSLFRDTGELFF.

The CDR3 DNA sequence: TGTGCCAGCGGCACCCAGGGAGGGACAGGATACAATGAGCAGTTCTTC. It is translated as CASGTQGGTGYNEQFF. The chain recombines TRBV9 with TRBJ2-1, with D possibly being TRBD1 (8 bases). Trimming took off 7 bases at V and 4 bases at J, with 21 bases between the two ends. The CDR3 contains 16 residues. CDR1 SGDLS and CDR2 YYNGEE come from the germline V gene.

The chain employs TRBV13 and TRBJ2-3; the D gene is possibly TRBD1 (5 bases). The CDR3 totals 13 residues. Trimming cost V 2 bases and J 6 bases, with 9 bases left between them. CDR1 is PRHDT and CDR2 is FYEKMQ in the germline V gene (reference sequence). Here the CDR3 reads CASSLPTVDTQYF. The CDR3 DNA follows: TGTGCCAGCAGCTTACCGACAGTGGATACGCAGTATTTT.

This clone turned up a few times. This sequence joins TRBV2 and TRBJ1-5; the D is unclear. Trimming pared 6 bases from V and 4 bases from J, leaving 10 bases between. This CDR3 has 13 residues. Germline V gene data show CDR1 as SNHLY and CDR2 as FYNNEI. CDR3 nucleotides: TGTGCCAGCAGGTTCGGGATTAATCAGCCCCAGCATTTT. It is translated as CASRFGINQPQHF.

The chain links TRBV29-1 to TRBJ1-4; 7 positions agree with TRBD1. V was pared by 5 bases and J by 6 bases, with 6 bases of the junction left unmatched. The CDR3 runs 13 residues. Germline V lookup: CDR1 SQVTM, CDR2 ANQGSEA. CDR3 sequence (DNA): TGCAGCGTTTATAACAGGGGCCATGAAAAACTGTTTTTT. Protein: CSVYNRGHEKLFF.

The genes are TRBV29-1 and TRBJ1-1, with 7 bases fitting TRBD1. The trim removed 2 bases at V and 5 bases at J, leaving 11 bases unmatched. Germline V lookup: CDR1 SQVTM, CDR2 ANQGSEA. The CDR3 loop spans 15 amino acids. The CDR3 DNA is TGCAGCGTTGAACTCCTTCGGCAGGGGGGTACTGAAGCTTTCTTT. Amino acids: CSVELLRQGGTEAFF.

This chain uses TRBV30 with TRBJ2-5; the match to TRBD2 covers 11 bases. V was pared by 4 bases and J by 4 bases, with 5 bases of the junction left unmatched. The CDR3 extends over 14 amino acids. Germline V CDR1 and CDR2: GTSNPN, SVGIG (reference sequence). DNA of the CDR3: TGTGCCTGGAAGGCTAGCGGGGGGTCAGAGACCCAGTACTTC. Its translation: CAWKASGGSETQYF.

This chain connects TRBV5-4 to TRBJ1-4; 8 nucleotides agree with TRBD1. The V segment lost 4 bases and the J segment 7 bases; nucleotides outside the gene matches: 6. Germline V gives CDR1 SGHNT, CDR2 YYREEE (reference sequence). The CDR3 has 14 residues. The CDR3 coding sequence is TGTGCCAGCAGCCGCCCGGACAGGGCTGAAAAACTGTTTTTT. Residues: CASSRPDRAEKLFF.

The V and J genes are TRBV7-9 and TRBJ1-4; 7 bases are shared with TRBD1. CDR1 and CDR2 from the germline V gene are SEHNR and FQNEAQ (reference sequence). This CDR3 region has 15 residues. The V segment lost 5 bases and the J segment 7 bases; nucleotides outside the gene matches: 10. The CDR3 DNA sequence: TGTGCCAGCAGCGCAACGACAGGGTCGGGTGAAAAACTGTTTTTT. Protein sequence: CASSATTGSGEKLFF.

Concerning this clone itself: The germline gene is not matched at one end of the junction; a read error may be the cause. The rearrangement uses TRBV27 and TRBJ1-4; D remains unclear. Germline loops: CDR1 MNHEY, CDR2 SMNVEV (reference sequence). CDR3 length equals 15 residues. The CDR3 here is CARSSSMRRSEKLFF. For the CDR3, the DNA is TGTGCCAGGAGTTCTTCAATGCGTAGGAGTGAAAAACTGTTTTTT.

The V and J genes are TRBV18 and TRBJ2-1, with 9 bases that match TRBD2. The CDR3 has 16 amino acids. Losses at the gene ends were 0 bases for V and 4 bases for J; bases not matched to a gene: 4. Germline assignment: CDR1 KGHSH and CDR2 LQKENI. The CDR3 bases are TGTGCCAGCTCACCACCTGCGGGGGGGCGGTACAATGAGCAGTTCTTC. Protein sequence: CASSPPAGGRYNEQFF.

The gene calls are TRBV5-6 and TRBJ1-2; no clear D. The CDR3 is made up of 14 amino acids. V lost 0 bases, J lost 7 bases, and 13 bases lay in between. CDR1 and CDR2 (germline): SGHDT, YYEEEE. The chain's CDR3 is CASSLGGESSGYTF. As DNA, the CDR3 is TGTGCCAGCAGCTTGGGCGGGGAATCGAGTGGCTACACCTTC.

This chain uses TRBV9 with TRBJ2-2, with 12 bases lining up with TRBD2. CDR3 length: 15 residues. With V trimmed by 2 bases and J by 6 bases, 2 bases remained unmatched. Germline V gives CDR1 SGDLS, CDR2 YYNGEE. CDR3 DNA sequence: TGTGCCAGCAGCGTGACTAGCGGGGGCCCCGGGGAGCTGTTTTTT. Translated, it gives CASSVTSGGPGELFF.

The chain recombines TRBV5-1 with TRBJ1-2; maybe TRBD1 (5 bases). The germline V gene has CDR1 SGHRS and CDR2 YFSETQ. The CDR3 loop spans 11 amino acids. The germline V and J ends were trimmed by 3 bases and 7 bases, with 7 bases remaining between them. The CDR3 DNA is TGCGCCAGCAGCTCGGGGGGTGGCTACACCTTC. This translates into CASSSGGGYTF.